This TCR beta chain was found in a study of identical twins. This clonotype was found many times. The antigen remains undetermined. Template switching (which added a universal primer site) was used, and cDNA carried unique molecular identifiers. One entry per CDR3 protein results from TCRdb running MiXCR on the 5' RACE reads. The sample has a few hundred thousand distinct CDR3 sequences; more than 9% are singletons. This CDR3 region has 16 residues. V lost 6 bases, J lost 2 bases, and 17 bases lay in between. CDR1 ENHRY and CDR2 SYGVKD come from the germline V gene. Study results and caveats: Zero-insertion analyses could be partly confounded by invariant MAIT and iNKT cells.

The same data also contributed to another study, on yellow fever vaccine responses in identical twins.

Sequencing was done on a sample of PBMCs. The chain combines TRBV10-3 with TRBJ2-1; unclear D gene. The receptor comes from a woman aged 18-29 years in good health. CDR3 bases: TGTGCCATCAGGAACACAGATAACCCGGCCTACAATGAGCAGTTCTTC. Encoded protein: CAIRNTDNPAYNEQFF.